This record looks at one T cell receptor beta chain sequence and its context. Germline CDR1 GTSNPN, CDR2 SVGIG (reference sequence). CDR3 size: 15 residues. V was shortened by 3 bases and J by 0 bases, with 14 bases between the two germline ends. Clones were sequenced by immunoSEQ multiplex PCR, and TCRdb holds only the in-frame ones, with some missing. The data hold approximately 240,000 clones, with about four fifths observed a single time. This record comes from a study of blood T cell repertoires in COVID-19. On the study more broadly: Acute-phase and convalescent COVID-19 samples originated in the United States, Italy and Spain. From T cells, B-cell-depleted T cells, or PBMCs came the material, which was cDNA or gDNA.

This chain uses TRBV30 with TRBJ1-1, with a weak D call TRBD1 (5 bases). The clonotype was recovered from a woman between 55 and 75 years old with acute or convalescent COVID-19. Sequencing used peripheral blood. The CDR3 nucleotides read TGTGCCTGGAGGCCCGCAGCAGGGATGAACACTGAAGCTTTCTTT. Amino acids: CAWRPAAGMNTEAFF. Supplemented by reference TRBV30 and TRBJ1-1, the full variable domain reads SQTIHQWPATLVQPVGSPLSLECTVEGTSNPNLYWYRQAAGRGLQLLFYSVGIGQISSEVPQNLSASRPQDRQFILSSKKLLLSDSGFYLCAWRPAAGMNTEAFFGQGTRLTVV.